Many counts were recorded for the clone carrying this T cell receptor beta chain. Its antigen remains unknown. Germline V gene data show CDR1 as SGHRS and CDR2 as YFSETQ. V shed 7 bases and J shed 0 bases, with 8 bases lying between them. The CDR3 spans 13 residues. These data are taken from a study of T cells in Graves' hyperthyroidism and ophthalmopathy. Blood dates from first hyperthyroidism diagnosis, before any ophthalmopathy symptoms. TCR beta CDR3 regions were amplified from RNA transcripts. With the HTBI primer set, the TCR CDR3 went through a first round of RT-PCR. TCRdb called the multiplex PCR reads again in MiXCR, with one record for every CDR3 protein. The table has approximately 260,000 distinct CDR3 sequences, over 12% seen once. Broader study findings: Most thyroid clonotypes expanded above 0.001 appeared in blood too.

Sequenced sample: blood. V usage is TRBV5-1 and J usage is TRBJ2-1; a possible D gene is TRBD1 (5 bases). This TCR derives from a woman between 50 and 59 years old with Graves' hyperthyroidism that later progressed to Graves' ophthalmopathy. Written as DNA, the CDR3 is TGCGCCAGCTATAGGGGCTCCTACAATGAGCAGTTCTTC. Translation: CASYRGSYNEQFF.